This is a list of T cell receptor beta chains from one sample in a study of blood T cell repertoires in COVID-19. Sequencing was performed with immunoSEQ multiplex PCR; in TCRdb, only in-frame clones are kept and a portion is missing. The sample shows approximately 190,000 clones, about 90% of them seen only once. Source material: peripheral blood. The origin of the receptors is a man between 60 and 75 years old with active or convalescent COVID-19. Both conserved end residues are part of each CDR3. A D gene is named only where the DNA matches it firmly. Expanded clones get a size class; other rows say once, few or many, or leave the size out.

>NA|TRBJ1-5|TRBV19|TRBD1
CASSIGGTDYSNQPQHF
TGTGCCAGTAGTATAGGAGGGACAGACTATAGCAATCAGCCCCAGCATTTT
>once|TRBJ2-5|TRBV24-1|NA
CATSDSSRETQYF
TGTGCCACCAGTGATTCGTCGAGGGAGACCCAGTACTTC
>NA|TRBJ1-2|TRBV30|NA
CAWRASGDYGYTF
TGTGCCTGGAGGGCCTCAGGGGACTATGGCTACACCTTC
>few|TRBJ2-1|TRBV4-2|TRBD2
CASSQDREAGASYNEQFF
TGTGCCAGCAGCCAAGATCGGGAAGCGGGGGCCTCCTACAATGAGCAGTTCTTC
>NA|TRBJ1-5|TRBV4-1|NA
CASSQDRGSQPQHF
TGCGCCAGCAGCCAAGACAGGGGTAGTCAGCCCCAGCATTTT
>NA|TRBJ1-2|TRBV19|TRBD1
CASGQGNYGYTF
TGTGCCAGTGGACAGGGTAACTATGGCTACACCTTC
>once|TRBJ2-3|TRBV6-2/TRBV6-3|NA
CASSPRDTQYF
TGTGCCAGCAGCCCTCGGGATACGCAGTATTTT
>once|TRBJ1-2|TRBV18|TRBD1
CASSPPQGDYGYTF
TGTGCCAGCTCGCCTCCACAGGGGGACTACGGCTACACCTTC
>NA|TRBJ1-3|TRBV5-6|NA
CASSLGKQSGNTIYF
TGTGCCAGCAGCTTGGGGAAACAGAGTGGAAACACCATATATTTT
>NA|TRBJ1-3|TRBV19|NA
CASSIASSGNTIYF
TGTGCCAGTAGTATAGCCAGCTCTGGAAACACCATATATTTT
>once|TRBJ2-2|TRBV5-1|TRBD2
CASSSGLAGATGELFF
TGCGCCAGCAGCTCCGGACTAGCGGGAGCTACCGGGGAGCTGTTTTTT
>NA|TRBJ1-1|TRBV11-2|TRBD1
CASSPRQGTNTEAFF
TGTGCCAGCAGCCCGCGACAGGGGACAAACACTGAAGCTTTCTTT
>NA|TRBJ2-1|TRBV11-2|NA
CASSSYSGSYNEQFF
TGTGCCAGCAGCTCCTATAGCGGCTCCTACAATGAGCAGTTCTTC
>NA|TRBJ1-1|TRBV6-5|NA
CASRTGQNTEAFF
TGTGCCAGCAGGACTGGACAGAACACTGAAGCTTTCTTT
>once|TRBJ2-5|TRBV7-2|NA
CASSLSETQYF
TGTGCCAGCAGCTTAAGCGAGACCCAGTACTTC
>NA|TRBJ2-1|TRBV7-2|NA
CASSLHWRGNNEQFF
TGTGCCAGCAGCTTACACTGGCGGGGCAACAATGAGCAGTTCTTC
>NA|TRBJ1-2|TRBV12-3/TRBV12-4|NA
CASSLDSAGGYTF
TGTGCCAGCAGTTTAGATTCTGCGGGTGGCTACACCTTC
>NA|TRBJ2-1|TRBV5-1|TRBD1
CASSLAGQGYNEQFF
TGCGCCAGCAGCTTGGCCGGACAGGGTTACAATGAGCAGTTCTTC
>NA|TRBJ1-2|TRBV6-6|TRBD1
CASSYPGTGIGYTF
TGTGCCAGCAGTTACCCCGGGACAGGGATTGGCTACACCTTC
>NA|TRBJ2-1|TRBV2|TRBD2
CASTLAGGYYNEQFF
TGTGCCAGCACCCTAGCGGGGGGCTACTACAATGAGCAGTTCTTC
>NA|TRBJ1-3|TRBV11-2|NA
CASSTGQLSGNTIYF
TGTGCCAGCAGCACCGGACAGCTCTCTGGAAACACCATATATTTT
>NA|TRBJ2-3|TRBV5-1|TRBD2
CASSLAPLLGSGGTDTQYF
TGCGCCAGCAGCTTGGCCCCGCTTTTAGGGAGCGGGGGCACAGATACGCAGTATTTT
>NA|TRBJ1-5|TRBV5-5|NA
CASSLDAGKGQPQHF
TGTGCCAGCAGCTTGGACGCAGGGAAGGGTCAGCCCCAGCATTTT
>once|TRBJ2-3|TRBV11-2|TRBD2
CASSLEGGGYTDTQYF
TGTGCCAGCAGCTTAGAAGGCGGGGGGTACACAGATACGCAGTATTTT
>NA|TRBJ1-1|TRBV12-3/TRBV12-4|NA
CASSLLGTSEAFF
TGTGCCAGCAGTTTACTAGGGACTTCTGAAGCTTTCTTT
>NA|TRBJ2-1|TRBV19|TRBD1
CASSRGQGDNEQFF
TGTGCCAGTAGTAGGGGACAGGGGGACAATGAGCAGTTCTTC
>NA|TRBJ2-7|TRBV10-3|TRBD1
CAISGTGHSYEQYF
TGTGCCATCAGCGGGACAGGGCATTCCTACGAGCAGTACTTC
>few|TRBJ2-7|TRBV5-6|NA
CASSYTGTYEQYF
TGTGCCAGCAGCTACACGGGAACCTACGAGCAGTACTTC
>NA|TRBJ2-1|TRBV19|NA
CASSRLDYNEQFF
TGTGCCAGTAGTAGGCTAGACTACAATGAGCAGTTCTTC
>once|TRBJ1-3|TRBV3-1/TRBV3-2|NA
CASSQGAKGNTIYF
TGTGCCAGCAGCCAGGGGGCGAAAGGAAACACCATATATTTT
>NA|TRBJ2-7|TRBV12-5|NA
CASGRQDYEQYF
TGTGCTAGTGGTCGACAAGACTACGAGCAGTACTTC
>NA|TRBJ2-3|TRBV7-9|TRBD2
CASSSGLAGGLDTQYF
TGTGCCAGCAGCTCCGGACTAGCGGGGGGGCTGGATACGCAGTATTTT
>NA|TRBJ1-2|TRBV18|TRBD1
CASSPGTGPGYTF
TGTGCCAGCTCACCCGGGACAGGGCCCGGCTACACCTTC
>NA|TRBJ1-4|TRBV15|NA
CATSRDVRGSTSTNEKLFF
TGTGCCACCAGCAGAGATGTTCGTGGCAGTACCTCAACTAATGAAAAACTGTTTTTT
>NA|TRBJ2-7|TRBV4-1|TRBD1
CASSQVGQDPEQYF
TGCGCCAGCAGCCAAGTGGGACAGGACCCCGAGCAGTACTTC
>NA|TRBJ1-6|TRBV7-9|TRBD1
CASSLVGGGNSPLHF
TGTGCCAGCAGCTTAGTAGGGGGCGGTAATTCACCCCTCCACTTT
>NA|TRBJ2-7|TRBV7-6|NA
CASSLRGTDRLSSYEQYF
TGTGCCAGCAGTCTTCGGGGGACAGACCGACTAAGCTCCTACGAGCAGTACTTC
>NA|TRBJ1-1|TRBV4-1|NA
CASTLRGGDTEAFF
TGCGCCAGCACTCTCCGGGGGGGGGACACTGAAGCTTTCTTT
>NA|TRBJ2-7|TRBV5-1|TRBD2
CASSLALFNYGGYYEQYF
TGCGCCAGCAGCTTGGCTCTTTTTAACTACGGGGGGTACTACGAGCAGTACTTC
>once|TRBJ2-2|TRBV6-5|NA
CASSRNRVSTGELFF
TGTGCCAGCAGCAGAAACCGGGTTAGCACCGGGGAGCTGTTTTTT
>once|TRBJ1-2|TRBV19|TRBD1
CASTPGPFGRGRVYGYTF
TGTGCCAGTACCCCCGGCCCCTTCGGAAGGGGGCGCGTCTATGGCTACACCTTC
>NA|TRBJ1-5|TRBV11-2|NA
CASSLGGPHSNQPQHF
TGTGCCAGCAGCTTGGGAGGACCCCATAGCAATCAGCCCCAGCATTTT
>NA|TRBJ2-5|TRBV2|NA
CASRAWSETQYF
TGTGCCAGCAGGGCATGGTCGGAGACCCAGTACTTC
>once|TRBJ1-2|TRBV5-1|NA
CASSLEEPSVGGYTF
TGCGCCAGCAGCTTGGAGGAGCCGTCGGTTGGTGGCTACACCTTC
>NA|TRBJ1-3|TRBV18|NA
CASSPPGHAGNTIYF
TGTGCCAGCTCCCCTCCGGGACACGCTGGAAACACCATATATTTT
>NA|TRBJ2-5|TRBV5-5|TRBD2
CASSPRLAGGQETQYF
TGTGCCAGCAGCCCCCGACTAGCGGGGGGCCAAGAGACCCAGTACTTC
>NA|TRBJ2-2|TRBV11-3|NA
CASSLDRTGELFF
TGTGCCAGCAGCTTAGATCGTACCGGGGAGCTGTTTTTT
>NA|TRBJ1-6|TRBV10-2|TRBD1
CASNPGQGDSPLHF
TGCGCCAGCAACCCGGGACAGGGGGATTCACCCCTCCACTTT
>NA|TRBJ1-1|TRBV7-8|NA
CASSLGAGTEAFF
TGTGCCAGCAGCTTAGGAGCGGGAACTGAAGCTTTCTTT
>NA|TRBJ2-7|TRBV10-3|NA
CAISERGSTYEQYF
TGTGCCATCAGTGAGAGGGGGTCAACCTACGAGCAGTACTTC
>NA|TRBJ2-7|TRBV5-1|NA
CASHPGDVNEQYF
TGCGCCAGCCATCCAGGGGATGTGAACGAGCAGTACTTC
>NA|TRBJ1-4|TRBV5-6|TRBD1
CASRKQGANEKLFF
TGTGCCAGCAGGAAACAGGGGGCTAATGAAAAACTGTTTTTT
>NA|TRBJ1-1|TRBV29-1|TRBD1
CSVDRDRSRGAFF
TGCAGCGTTGATCGGGACAGGTCCCGAGGAGCTTTCTTT
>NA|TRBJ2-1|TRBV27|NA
CASSLREFGEQFF
TGTGCCAGCAGTTTACGGGAATTCGGTGAGCAGTTCTTC
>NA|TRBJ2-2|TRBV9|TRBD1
CASSVGQGMGTGELFF
TGTGCCAGCAGCGTCGGACAGGGAATGGGCACCGGGGAGCTGTTTTTT